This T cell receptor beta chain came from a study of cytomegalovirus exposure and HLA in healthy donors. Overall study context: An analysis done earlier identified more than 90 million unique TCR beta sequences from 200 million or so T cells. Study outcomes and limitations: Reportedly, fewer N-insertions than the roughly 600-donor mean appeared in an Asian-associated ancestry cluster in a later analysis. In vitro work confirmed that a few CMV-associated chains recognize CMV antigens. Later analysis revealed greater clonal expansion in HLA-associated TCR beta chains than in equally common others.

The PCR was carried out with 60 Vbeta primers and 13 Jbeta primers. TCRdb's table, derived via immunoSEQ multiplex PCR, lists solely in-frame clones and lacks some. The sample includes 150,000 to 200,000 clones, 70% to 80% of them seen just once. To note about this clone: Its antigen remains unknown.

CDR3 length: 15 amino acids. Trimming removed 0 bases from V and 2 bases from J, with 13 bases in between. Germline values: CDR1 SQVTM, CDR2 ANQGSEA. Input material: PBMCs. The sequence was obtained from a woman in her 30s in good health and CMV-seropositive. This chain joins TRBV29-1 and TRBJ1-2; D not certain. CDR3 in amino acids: CSVEDPEYINYGYTF. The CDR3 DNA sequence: TGCAGCGTTGAAGATCCTGAGTATATCAACTATGGCTACACCTTC. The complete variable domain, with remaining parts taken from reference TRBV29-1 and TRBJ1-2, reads SAVISQKPSRDICQRGTSLTIQCQVDSQVTMMFWYRQQPGQSLTLIATANQGSEATYESGFVIDKFPISRPNLTFSTLTVSNMSPEDSSIYLCSVEDPEYINYGYTFGSGTRLTVV.